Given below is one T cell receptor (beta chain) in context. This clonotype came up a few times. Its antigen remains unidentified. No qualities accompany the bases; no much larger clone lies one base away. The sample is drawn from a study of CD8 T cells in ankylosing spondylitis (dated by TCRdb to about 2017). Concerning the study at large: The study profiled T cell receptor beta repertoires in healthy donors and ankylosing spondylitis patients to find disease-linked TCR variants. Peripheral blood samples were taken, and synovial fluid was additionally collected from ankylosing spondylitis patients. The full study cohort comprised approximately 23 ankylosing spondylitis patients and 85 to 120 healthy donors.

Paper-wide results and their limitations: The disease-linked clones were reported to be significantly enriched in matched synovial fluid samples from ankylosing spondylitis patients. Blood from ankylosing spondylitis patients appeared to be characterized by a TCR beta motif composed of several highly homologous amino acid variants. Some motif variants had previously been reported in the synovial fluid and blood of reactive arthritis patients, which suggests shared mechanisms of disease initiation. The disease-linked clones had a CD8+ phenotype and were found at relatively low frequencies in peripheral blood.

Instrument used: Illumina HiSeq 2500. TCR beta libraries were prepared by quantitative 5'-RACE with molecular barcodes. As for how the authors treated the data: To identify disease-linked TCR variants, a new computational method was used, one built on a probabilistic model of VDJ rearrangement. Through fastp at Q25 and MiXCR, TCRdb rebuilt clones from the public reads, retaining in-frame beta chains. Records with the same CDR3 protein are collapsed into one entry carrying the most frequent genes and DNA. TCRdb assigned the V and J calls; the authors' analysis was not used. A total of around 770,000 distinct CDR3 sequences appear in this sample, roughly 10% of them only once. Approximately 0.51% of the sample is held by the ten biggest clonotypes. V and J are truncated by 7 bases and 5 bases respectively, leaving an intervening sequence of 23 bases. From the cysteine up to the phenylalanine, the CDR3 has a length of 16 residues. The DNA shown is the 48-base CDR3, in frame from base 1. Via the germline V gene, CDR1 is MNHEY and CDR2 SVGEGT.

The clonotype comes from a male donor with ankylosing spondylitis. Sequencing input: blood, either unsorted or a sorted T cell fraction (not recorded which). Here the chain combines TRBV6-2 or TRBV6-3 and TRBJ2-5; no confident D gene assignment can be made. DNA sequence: TGTGCCAGCACCTCCCCCAGACGTCCTCCGTGGGAGACCCAGTACTTC. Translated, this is CASTSPRRPPWETQYF.